In this sample, the clone carrying this T cell receptor (beta chain) turned up many times. Its antigen is not identified. Hyperthyroidism patients were newly diagnosed, had disease duration under 2 months, and were aged 18 to 65 years. The data belong to a study of T cells in Graves' hyperthyroidism and ophthalmopathy. Study-wide results and limits: Most clonotypes that expanded in the thyroid above 0.001 also showed up in blood.

Trimming removed 6 bases from V and 11 bases from J; junction bases left unmatched: 12. This CDR3 spans 13 amino acids. The germline gives CDR1 MNHNS, CDR2 SASEGT. The CDR3 regions of TCR beta were amplified from RNA transcripts. Using the HTBI primer set, a first-round RT-PCR was run on the TCR CDR3. TCRdb analysed the multiplex PCR reads with MiXCR anew, one entry per CDR3 protein. The table has about 740,000 distinct CDR3 sequences, 14% seen once. The chain uses TRBV6-1 and TRBJ1-1, with 7 positions matching TRBD1. The sequence came from a woman between 18 and 29 years old with Graves' hyperthyroidism. Material: blood. In DNA form, the CDR3 reads TGTGCCAGCAGCCAATCCTTACAGGGGTTCGCTTTCTTT. Encoded protein: CASSQSLQGFAFF.